These 16 T cell receptor beta chains originate from one sample sequenced in a study of shared clonotypes between healthy human individuals. Only CD45RO-negative cells positively selected for CCR7 counted as naive CD8 cells, so terminally differentiated effector memory CD45RA+ cells were excluded. Clones were sequenced by immunoSEQ multiplex PCR, and TCRdb holds only the in-frame ones, with some missing. The data show 2 million to 2.5 million clones, with 85% to 95% seen just once and 0.85% to 1.3% held by the top ten. The source material was naive CD8+ T cells sorted from blood. All receptors derive from a man between 18 and 35 years old in good health.

With respect to this clone: Other DNA sequences in the same sample also yield this CDR3. This rearrangement joins TRBV10-3 to TRBJ2-2; D gene ambiguous. Germline V gene sequence: CDR1 ENHRY, CDR2 SYGVKD. CDR3 length: 12 amino acids. V lost 6 bases to trimming and J lost 5 bases, with 7 bases between them. The CDR3 sequence: CAIRAATGELFF. DNA for the CDR3: TGTGCCATCAGGGCGGCGACCGGGGAGCTGTTTTTT.

The chain combines TRBV5-1 with TRBJ2-5, with TRBD2 identical over 7 bases. This CDR3 is built from 18 residues. Germline values: CDR1 SGHRS, CDR2 YFSETQ. Trimming removed 2 bases from V and 0 bases from J; junction bases left unmatched: 13. The CDR3 coding sequence is TGCGCCAGCAGCTTCCCCCGGGAGGCCGATTGGAACCAAGAGACCCAGTACTTC. It encodes CASSFPREADWNQETQYF.

The chain links TRBV27 to TRBJ2-7; D remains ambiguous. Trimming shortened V by 5 bases and J by 2 bases, and 10 bases separated the two germline ends. The CDR3 extends over 13 amino acids. Germline CDR1 reads MNHEY; CDR2 reads SMNVEV (reference sequence). The CDR3 is CASSPRYTYEQYF. In DNA, the CDR3 is TGTGCCAGCAGTCCAAGGTATACCTACGAGCAGTACTTC.

The rearrangement links TRBV5-4 to TRBJ2-6; D is uncertain. V lost 0 bases, J lost 3 bases, and 7 bases lay in between. The CDR3 runs 15 residues. Looked up from germline, CDR1 is SGHNT and CDR2 is YYREEE (reference sequence). The CDR3, as DNA: TGTGCCAGCAGCTTGGGGGGTTTTGGGGCCAACGTCCTGACTTTC. This codes for CASSLGGFGANVLTF. The full variable domain, in which reference TRBV5-4 and TRBJ2-6 provide the parts outside the CDR3, is ETGVTQSPTHLIKTRGQQVTLRCSSQSGHNTVSWYQQALGQGPQFIFQYYREEENGRGNFPPRFSGLQFPNYSSELNVNALELDDSALYLCASSLGGFGANVLTFGAGSRLTVL.

V and J are TRBV19 and TRBJ1-6, with 7 bases identical to TRBD1. Germline CDR1 is LNHDA and CDR2 is SQIVND (reference sequence). Trimming took 2 bases from V and 7 from J; bases not matched to a gene: 2. The CDR3 extends over 14 amino acids. For the CDR3, the DNA is TGTGCCAGTAGTATATTGGACAGGAATTCACCCCTCCACTTT. Translating it yields CASSILDRNSPLHF.

The J gene is TRBJ2-1, the V gene TRBV4-1, with D unclear. CDR1 and CDR2 (germline): MGHRA, YSYEKL. The CDR3 runs 10 residues. V gave up 7 bases and J gave up 10 bases, with 8 bases separating them. CDR3 loop: CASKTREQFF. The DNA for the CDR3 is TGCGCCAGCAAAACGCGAGAGCAGTTCTTC.

This clone showed up just once. This rearrangement joins TRBV4-1 to TRBJ2-5; unclear D gene. This CDR3 has 14 residues. Per the germline V gene, CDR1 is MGHRA and CDR2 is YSYEKL. Trimming shortened V by 2 bases and J by 5 bases, and 12 bases separated the two germline ends. The CDR3, as DNA: TGCGCCAGCAGCCAATTCCGAGCCGAGGAGACCCAGTACTTC. Its protein is CASSQFRAEETQYF.

Concerning this clone itself: The same CDR3 can be traced to other DNA sequences in this sample. The rearrangement links TRBV7-9 to TRBJ2-5; weak D call: TRBD2 (5 bases). The germline V gene has CDR1 SEHNR and CDR2 FQNEAQ (reference sequence). CDR3 length: 13 residues. Trimming pared 3 bases from V and 3 bases from J, leaving 8 bases between. CDR3 coding DNA: TGTGCCAGCAGCTTTCCCGGGGAAGAGACCCAGTACTTC. It encodes CASSFPGEETQYF.

Regarding this clone: This specimen includes other DNA sequences encoding the same CDR3. This rearrangement joins TRBV29-1 to TRBJ1-2; TRBD1 might be the D (6 bases). Trimming shortened V by 1 base and J by 5 bases, and 17 bases separated the two germline ends. CDR3 size: 15 residues. Germline V gives CDR1 SQVTM, CDR2 ANQGSEA. CDR3 sequence (DNA): TGCAGCGTTGAAGTTCGCGGCAGGGGACCTTATGGCTACACCTTC. This gives the protein CSVEVRGRGPYGYTF. Drawing the rest from reference TRBV29-1 and TRBJ1-2, the complete variable domain is SAVISQKPSRDICQRGTSLTIQCQVDSQVTMMFWYRQQPGQSLTLIATANQGSEATYESGFVIDKFPISRPNLTFSTLTVSNMSPEDSSIYLCSVEVRGRGPYGYTFGSGTRLTVV.

The chain recombines TRBV29-1 with TRBJ2-5, with D tentatively TRBD1 (6 bases). The CDR3 is made up of 14 amino acids. Trimming pared 3 bases from V and 5 bases from J, leaving 16 bases between. Looked up from germline, CDR1 is SQVTM and CDR2 is ANQGSEA. The CDR3 region has the DNA TGCAGCGTTGACACGACAGGCCTCGGGGAGACCCAGTACTTC. Protein product: CSVDTTGLGETQYF.

The chain links TRBV19 to TRBJ2-1, with D unresolved. In germline, CDR1 is LNHDA, CDR2 SQIVND (reference sequence). The CDR3 loop spans 15 amino acids. The ends were cut back, 3 bases at V and 7 bases at J, with 16 bases in the middle. In DNA, the CDR3 is TGTGCCAGTAGTATGCCATGGGCGAACGGGAATGAGCAGTTCTTC. Translation: CASSMPWANGNEQFF. Supplemented by reference TRBV19 and TRBJ2-1, the full variable domain reads DGGITQSPKYLFRKEGQNVTLSCEQNLNHDAMYWYRQDPGQGLRLIYYSQIVNDFQKGDIAEGYSVSREKKESFPLTVTSAQKNPTAFYLCASSMPWANGNEQFFGPGTRLTVL.

The gene calls are TRBV10-1 and TRBJ1-4; D is ambiguous. The germline V and J ends were trimmed by 3 bases and 6 bases, with 8 bases remaining between them. The CDR3 is made up of 13 amino acids. The germline CDR1 and CDR2 sequences are WNHNN and SYGVQD (reference sequence). CDR3 residues: CASSDGGDEKLFF. The CDR3 DNA is TGCGCCAGCAGTGACGGCGGGGATGAAAAACTGTTTTTT.

V is TRBV4-3 and J is TRBJ2-3, with D perhaps assigned TRBD1 or TRBD2 (5 bases each). There are 17 residues in the CDR3. Germline CDR1 LGHNA, CDR2 YSLEER. Trimming stripped 0 bases from V and 0 bases from J, with 13 bases between. CDR3 loop: CASSQDEEGPSTDTQYF. In DNA form, the CDR3 reads TGCGCCAGCAGCCAAGATGAAGAGGGGCCAAGCACAGATACGCAGTATTTT.

CDR3 region: CASSSQGGPDEQYF. The CDR3 coding sequence is TGTGCCAGCAGCTCCCAAGGGGGCCCCGACGAGCAGTACTTC. This chain uses TRBV13 with TRBJ2-7, with 7 nucleotides matching TRBD1. CDR1 and CDR2 (germline): PRHDT, FYEKMQ (reference sequence). V shed 4 bases, J shed 5 bases, and the junction held 8 bases outside the gene matches. This CDR3 contains 14 residues.

The rearrangement links TRBV13 to TRBJ2-7; the match to TRBD2 covers 9 bases. Germline V gene lookup returns CDR1 PRHDT and CDR2 FYEKMQ (reference sequence). After removal of 6 bases from V and 2 bases from J, the junction contained 8 bases not matched to a gene. The CDR3 length is 15 residues. The CDR3 loop is CASRYSTSGPYEQYF. Written as DNA, the CDR3 is TGTGCCAGCAGGTATTCGACTAGCGGACCCTACGAGCAGTACTTC.

The rearrangement links TRBV5-6 to TRBJ2-1; 7 bases agree with TRBD1. V shed 3 bases, J shed 10 bases, and the junction held 10 bases outside the gene matches. Germline V gene data show CDR1 as SGHDT and CDR2 as YYEEEE. The CDR3 consists of 14 residues. The CDR3 DNA sequence: TGTGCCAGCAGCTACTACTCCAGGGGGATGGAGCAGTTCTTC. Protein sequence: CASSYYSRGMEQFF. The full variable domain, rest sourced from reference TRBV5-6 and TRBJ2-1, is DAGVTQSPTHLIKTRGQQVTLRCSPKSGHDTVSWYQQALGQGPQFIFQYYEEEERQRGNFPDRFSGHQFPNYSSELNVNALLLGDSALYLCASSYYSRGMEQFFGPGTRLTVL.